This is a list of T cell receptor beta chains from one sample in a study of T cell repertoires in cytomegalovirus infection. Each CDR3 protein is one row after TCRdb ran MiXCR on the reads. The profile shows roughly 100,000 distinct CDR3 sequences, approximately 16% of them singletons. The sequenced material came from PBMCs. The receptor source for this set is a human donor in good health (CMV status not recorded). Some clones in this sample may be carry-over from other donors' samples. Each CDR3 is given with its conserved first and last residue. A D gene is named only where the DNA matches it firmly. Only part of the rows carry a size: once, few, many, or a class if the clone is expanded.

V gene	D gene	clone size	J gene	CDR3 protein	CDR3 DNA
TRBV5-8	-	-	TRBJ2-7	CASSSGYWTPSYEQYF	TGTGCCAGCAGCTCGGGGTATTGGACACCCTCCTACGAGCAGTACTTC
TRBV12-3/TRBV12-4	-	-	TRBJ2-7	CASRGARYEQYF	TGTGCCAGCAGGGGCGCTCGGTACGAGCAGTACTTC
TRBV15	-	-	TRBJ2-3	CATALRWGTQYF	TGTGCCACCGCCTTAAGGTGGGGTACGCAGTATTTT
TRBV28	TRBD2	-	TRBJ2-7	CASSSPGGRGVLYEQYF	TGTGCCAGCAGTTCACCGGGAGGGCGGGGGGTTCTCTACGAGCAGTACTTC
TRBV7-8	-	many	TRBJ2-6	CASSPTGSQANVLTF	TGTGCCAGCAGCCCCACAGGTTCCCAGGCCAACGTCCTGACTTTC
TRBV5-1	TRBD1	-	TRBJ1-1	CASRGDSLTEAFF	TGCGCCAGCAGGGGGGACAGTCTCACTGAAGCTTTCTTT
TRBV18	TRBD1	-	TRBJ1-1	CASSRVRADRGNTEAFF	TGTGCCAGCTCCCGCGTCCGGGCCGACAGGGGGAACACTGAAGCTTTCTTT
TRBV12-3/TRBV12-4	TRBD2	-	TRBJ2-2	CASVLKAGAQFGELFF	TGTGCCAGCGTGCTAAAAGCGGGGGCGCAGTTCGGGGAGCTGTTTTTT
TRBV2	TRBD1	-	TRBJ1-2	CASSTRQTGDGYTF	TGTGCCAGCAGTACCAGACAGACAGGGGATGGCTACACCTTC
TRBV7-2	-	few	TRBJ2-4	CASSLGWGDSGYF	TGTGCCAGCAGCTTAGGGTGGGGGGACAGCGGATACTTC
TRBV18	TRBD2	few	TRBJ2-7	CASSPSGTSIPNEQYF	TGTGCCAGCTCACCATCCGGGACTAGCATTCCCAACGAGCAGTACTTC
TRBV12-3/TRBV12-4	-	-	TRBJ1-2	CASSPTGLGYTF	TGTGCCAGCAGCCCCACAGGGTTGGGCTACACCTTC
TRBV9	TRBD2	-	TRBJ2-1	CASSLRDSGGAHEQFF	TGTGCCAGCAGCCTCCGGGATAGCGGGGGGGCGCATGAGCAGTTCTTC
TRBV7-2	-	many	TRBJ2-1	CASSLPTRTHQFF	TGTGCCAGCAGCTTACCCACCCGAACACACCAGTTCTTC
TRBV10-3	-	few	TRBJ2-7	CAISEQLVAEQYF	TGTGCCATCAGTGAGCAACTAGTAGCCGAGCAGTACTTC
TRBV6-5	-	-	TRBJ2-5	CASSRGYQETQYF	TGTGCCAGCAGCCGAGGGTACCAAGAGACCCAGTACTTC
TRBV4-1	-	many	TRBJ1-1	CASSQDQGILRAFF	TGCGCCAGCAGCCAAGATCAAGGCATTCTGAGGGCTTTCTTT
TRBV9	-	-	TRBJ2-3	CASSGGFSTDTQYF	TGTGCCAGCAGCGGCGGATTTAGCACAGATACGCAGTATTTT
TRBV29-1	-	-	TRBJ1-2	CSVNRGGDGYTF	TGCAGCGTTAATAGGGGTGGCGATGGCTACACCTTC
TRBV6-6	-	-	TRBJ2-2	CASIKEAGELFF	TGTGCCAGCATTAAGGAAGCCGGGGAGCTGTTTTTT
TRBV11-2	-	few	TRBJ1-1	CASSLRWGDMNTEAFF	TGTGCCAGCAGCTTACGCTGGGGGGACATGAACACTGAAGCTTTCTTT
TRBV7-9	-	many	TRBJ1-2	CASSLAGLSYTF	TGTGCCAGCAGCTTAGCCGGCCTTAGCTACACCTTC
TRBV5-1	-	many	TRBJ1-5	CASSFLPGTNQPQHF	TGCGCCAGCAGCTTCCTCCCGGGGACCAATCAGCCCCAGCATTTT
TRBV7-2	-	many	TRBJ2-4	CASSATGQPSNIQYF	TGTGCCAGCAGCGCGACAGGACAGCCCTCTAACATTCAGTACTTC
TRBV23-1	TRBD1	-	TRBJ1-1	CASSQPQGCGAFF	TGCGCCAGCAGTCAACCACAGGGGTGCGGAGCTTTCTTT
TRBV6-1	-	many	TRBJ1-1	CASSDRHSRLNTEAFF	TGTGCCAGCAGTGATCGACACTCCCGCCTAAACACTGAAGCTTTCTTT
TRBV18	-	-	TRBJ1-1	CASSPKESGVVNTEAFF	TGTGCCAGCTCACCCAAAGAATCAGGAGTGGTGAACACTGAAGCTTTCTTT
TRBV7-8	-	-	TRBJ1-4	CASNSRESTNEKLFF	TGTGCCAGCAATTCTCGGGAGTCAACTAATGAAAAACTGTTTTTT
TRBV5-1	-	few	TRBJ2-1	CASSLAETGLLGKQFF	TGCGCCAGCAGCTTGGCCGAGACTGGACTCCTCGGTAAGCAGTTCTTC
TRBV20-1	-	-	TRBJ2-3	CSARMWGDTQYF	TGCAGTGCGAGGATGTGGGGAGATACGCAGTATTTT
TRBV7-2	-	many	TRBJ2-2	CASSAMGPNLGELFF	TGTGCCAGCAGCGCCATGGGGCCGAACTTGGGGGAGCTGTTTTTT
TRBV7-2	-	many	TRBJ1-2	CASSLDGSGGYTF	TGTGCCAGCAGCTTAGATGGCTCCGGTGGCTACACCTTC
TRBV10-3	-	once	TRBJ1-4	CAISNPSSGGTNEKLFF	TGTGCCATCAGCAACCCTTCTTCGGGGGGAACTAATGAAAAACTGTTTTTT
TRBV19	-	-	TRBJ2-5	CASSASGVEETQYF	TGTGCCAGTAGCGCATCAGGAGTAGAAGAGACCCAGTACTTC
TRBV28	-	few	TRBJ1-5	CASSDNQPQHF	TGTGCCAGCAGCGACAATCAGCCCCAGCATTTT
TRBV7-2	TRBD2	few	TRBJ2-5	CASSPGTSGEETQYF	TGTGCCAGCAGCCCCGGGACTAGCGGGGAAGAGACCCAGTACTTC
TRBV3-1	-	few	TRBJ1-1	CASSQLSRDSEAFF	TGTGCCAGCAGCCAATTAAGTCGAGACAGTGAAGCTTTCTTT
TRBV19	TRBD1	few	TRBJ2-7	CASSLRDRQYEQYF	TGTGCCAGTAGTCTCCGGGACAGACAATACGAGCAGTACTTC
TRBV2	TRBD1	few	TRBJ1-5	CASSGDRGKDQPQHF	TGTGCCAGCAGCGGGGACAGGGGTAAAGATCAGCCCCAGCATTTT
TRBV7-2	TRBD2	many	TRBJ2-1	CASSLAQAGPFSSYNEQFF	TGTGCCAGCAGCTTAGCGCAAGCGGGGCCTTTCAGCTCCTACAATGAGCAGTTCTTC
TRBV29-1	TRBD1	-	TRBJ2-5	CSVEPGGVETQYF	TGCAGCGTGGAACCAGGGGGCGTAGAGACCCAGTACTTC
TRBV7-2	TRBD2	many	TRBJ2-4	CASSSRRAGGGIQYF	TGTGCCAGCAGCTCCCGACGAGCGGGGGGGGGCATTCAGTACTTC
TRBV20-1	-	-	TRBJ2-3	CSAPYSPDTQYF	TGCAGTGCTCCCTACAGCCCAGATACGCAGTATTTT
TRBV29-1	-	-	TRBJ2-1	CSGRLTLPNEQFF	TGCAGCGGCAGACTGACACTTCCCAATGAGCAGTTCTTC
TRBV12-3/TRBV12-4	-	few	TRBJ2-1	CASRMGGGGGRSYNEQFF	TGTGCCAGCAGGATGGGGGGTGGGGGGGGCAGGTCCTACAATGAGCAGTTCTTC
TRBV3-1	-	-	TRBJ1-4	CASSQDVEKLFF	TGTGCCAGCAGCCAAGATGTGGAAAAACTGTTTTTT
TRBV20-1	-	few	TRBJ2-1	CSARVNRARNEQFF	TGCAGTGCTAGAGTGAACAGGGCCCGGAATGAGCAGTTCTTC
TRBV6-2/TRBV6-3	-	many	TRBJ1-5	CASSFTGRNQPQHF	TGTGCCAGCAGTTTCACAGGGAGGAATCAGCCCCAGCATTTT
TRBV11-2	-	many	TRBJ2-7	CASSSLRGDSLTSYEQYF	TGTGCCAGCAGCTCACTCAGGGGGGACAGTTTAACTTCCTACGAGCAGTACTTC
TRBV7-2	TRBD1	few	TRBJ1-6	CASKPGQQNSPLHF	TGTGCCAGCAAACCGGGACAGCAGAATTCACCCCTCCACTTT
TRBV7-6	TRBD2	-	TRBJ2-5	CDSSSSGGGAGTQYF	TGTGACAGCAGCTCCAGCGGGGGGGGAGCAGGGACCCAGTACTTC
TRBV7-8	-	many	TRBJ2-3	CASSLFFGQGTDTQYF	TGTGCCAGCAGCTTATTTTTCGGCCAGGGCACAGATACGCAGTATTTT
TRBV28	-	few	TRBJ1-2	CASSLRAGQVGGYTF	TGTGCCAGCAGTTTGAGGGCGGGTCAGGTCGGTGGCTACACCTTC
TRBV6-5	-	few	TRBJ2-7	CASSPTGLSYEGQYF	TGTGCCAGCAGTCCGACCGGTCTATCCTACGAAGGGCAGTACTTC
TRBV14	-	-	TRBJ2-2	CASSHTNRGTGELFF	TGTGCCAGCAGCCATACTAACCGGGGAACCGGGGAGCTGTTTTTT
TRBV4-1	-	many	TRBJ2-2	CASSLRRGSGELFF	TGCGCCAGCAGCCTTAGACGGGGCTCCGGGGAGCTGTTTTTT